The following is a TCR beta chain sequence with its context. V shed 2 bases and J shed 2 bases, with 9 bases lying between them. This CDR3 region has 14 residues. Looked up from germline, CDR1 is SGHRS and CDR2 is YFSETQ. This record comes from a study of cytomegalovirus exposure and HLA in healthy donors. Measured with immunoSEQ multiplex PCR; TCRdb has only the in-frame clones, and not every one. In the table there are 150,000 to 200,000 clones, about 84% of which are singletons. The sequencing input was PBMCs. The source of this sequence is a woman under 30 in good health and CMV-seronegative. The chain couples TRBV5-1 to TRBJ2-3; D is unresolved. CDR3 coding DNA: TGCGCCAGCAGCTTCGGCACTAACACAGATACGCAGTATTTT. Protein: CASSFGTNTDTQYF.